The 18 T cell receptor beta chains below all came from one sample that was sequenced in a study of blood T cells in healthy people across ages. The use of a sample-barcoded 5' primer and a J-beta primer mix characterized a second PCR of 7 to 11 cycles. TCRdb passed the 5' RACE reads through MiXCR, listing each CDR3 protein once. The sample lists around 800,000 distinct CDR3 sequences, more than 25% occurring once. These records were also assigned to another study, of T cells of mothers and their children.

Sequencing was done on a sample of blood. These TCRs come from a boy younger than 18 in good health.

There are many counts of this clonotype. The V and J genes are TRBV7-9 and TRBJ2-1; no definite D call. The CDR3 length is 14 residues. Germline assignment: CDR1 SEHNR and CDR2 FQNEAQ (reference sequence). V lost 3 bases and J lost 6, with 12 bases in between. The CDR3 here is CASSFGRSGNEQFF. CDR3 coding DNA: TGTGCCAGCAGCTTCGGGCGGAGTGGCAATGAGCAGTTCTTC.

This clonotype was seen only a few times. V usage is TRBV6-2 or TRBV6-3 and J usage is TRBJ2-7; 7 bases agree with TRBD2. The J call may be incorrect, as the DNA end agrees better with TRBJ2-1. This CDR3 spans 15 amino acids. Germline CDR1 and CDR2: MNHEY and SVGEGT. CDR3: CASSTGGGGYNEQFF. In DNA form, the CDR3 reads TGTGCCAGCAGTACTGGAGGCGGGGGCTACAATGAGCAGTTCTTC.

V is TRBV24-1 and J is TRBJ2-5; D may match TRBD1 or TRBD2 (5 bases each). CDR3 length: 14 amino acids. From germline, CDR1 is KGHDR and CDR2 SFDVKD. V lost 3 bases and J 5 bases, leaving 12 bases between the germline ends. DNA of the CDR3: TGTGCCACCAGTGATGGGACGGCTGCGGAGACCCAGTACTTC. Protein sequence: CATSDGTAAETQYF.

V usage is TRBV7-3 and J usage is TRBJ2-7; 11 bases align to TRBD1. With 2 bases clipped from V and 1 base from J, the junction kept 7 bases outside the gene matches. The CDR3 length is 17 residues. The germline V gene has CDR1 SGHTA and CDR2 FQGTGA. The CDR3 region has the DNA TGTGCCAGCAGCTTAGGTGCGGGACAGGGGGTGTCCTACGAGCAGTACTTC. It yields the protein CASSLGAGQGVSYEQYF.

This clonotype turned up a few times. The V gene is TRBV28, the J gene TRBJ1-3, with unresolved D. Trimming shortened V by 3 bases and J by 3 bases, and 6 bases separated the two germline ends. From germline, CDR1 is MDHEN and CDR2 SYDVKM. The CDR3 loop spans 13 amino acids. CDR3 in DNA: TGTGCCAGCAGTTTGCGGATTGGAAACACCATATATTTT. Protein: CASSLRIGNTIYF.

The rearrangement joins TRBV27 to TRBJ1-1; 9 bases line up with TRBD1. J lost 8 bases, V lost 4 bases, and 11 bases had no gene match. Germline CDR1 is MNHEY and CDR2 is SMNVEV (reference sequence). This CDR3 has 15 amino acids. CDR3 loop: CASSSTDRGYSEAFF. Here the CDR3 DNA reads TGTGCCAGCAGTTCGACGGACAGGGGATATTCGGAAGCTTTCTTT.

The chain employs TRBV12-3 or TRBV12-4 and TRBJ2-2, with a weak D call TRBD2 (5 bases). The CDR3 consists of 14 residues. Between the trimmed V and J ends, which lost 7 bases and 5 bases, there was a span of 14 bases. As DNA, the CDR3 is TGTGCCAGCACTACTAGGCGAGGGACCGGGGAGCTGTTTTTT. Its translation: CASTTRRGTGELFF.

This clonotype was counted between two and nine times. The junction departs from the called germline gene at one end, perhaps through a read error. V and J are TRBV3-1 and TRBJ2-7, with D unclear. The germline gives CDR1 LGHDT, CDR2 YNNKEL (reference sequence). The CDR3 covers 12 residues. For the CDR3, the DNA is TGTGCCAGCAGCCAAGGGGGTTACGGGCAGTACTTC. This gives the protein CASSQGGYGQYF.

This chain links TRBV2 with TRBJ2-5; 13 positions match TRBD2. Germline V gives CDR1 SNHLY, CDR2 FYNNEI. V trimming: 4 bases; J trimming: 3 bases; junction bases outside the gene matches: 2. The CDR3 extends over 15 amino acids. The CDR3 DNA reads TGTGCCAGCAGTGGGACTAGCGGGGGTGAAGAGACCCAGTACTTC. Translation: CASSGTSGGEETQYF.

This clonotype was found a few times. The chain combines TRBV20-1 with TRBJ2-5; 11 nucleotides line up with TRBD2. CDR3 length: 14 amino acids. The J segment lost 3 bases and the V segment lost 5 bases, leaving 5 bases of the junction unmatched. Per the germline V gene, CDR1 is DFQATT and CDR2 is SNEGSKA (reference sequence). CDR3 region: CSARPTSGEETQYF. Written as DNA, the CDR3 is TGCAGTGCTCGCCCGACTAGCGGGGAAGAGACCCAGTACTTC.

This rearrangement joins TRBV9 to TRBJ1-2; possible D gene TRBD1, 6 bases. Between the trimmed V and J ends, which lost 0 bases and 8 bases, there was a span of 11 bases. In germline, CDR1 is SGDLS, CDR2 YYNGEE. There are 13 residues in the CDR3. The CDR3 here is CASSVGGPGGYTF. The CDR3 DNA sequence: TGTGCCAGCAGCGTAGGGGGGCCGGGAGGCTACACCTTC.

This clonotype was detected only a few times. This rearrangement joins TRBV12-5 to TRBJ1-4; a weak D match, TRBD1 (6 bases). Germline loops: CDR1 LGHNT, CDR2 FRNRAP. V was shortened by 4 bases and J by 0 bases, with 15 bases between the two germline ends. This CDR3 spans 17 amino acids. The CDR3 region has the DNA TGTGCTAGTGGTTCCCTTGGGAGGGGGTCAACTAATGAAAAACTGTTTTTT. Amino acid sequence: CASGSLGRGSTNEKLFF.

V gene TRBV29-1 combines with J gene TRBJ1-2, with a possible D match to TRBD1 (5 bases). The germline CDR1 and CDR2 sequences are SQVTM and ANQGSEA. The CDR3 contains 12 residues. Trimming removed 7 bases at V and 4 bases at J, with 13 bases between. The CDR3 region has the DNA TGCAGCGGGAGGACAATCTCCTATGGCTACACCTTC. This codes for CSGRTISYGYTF.

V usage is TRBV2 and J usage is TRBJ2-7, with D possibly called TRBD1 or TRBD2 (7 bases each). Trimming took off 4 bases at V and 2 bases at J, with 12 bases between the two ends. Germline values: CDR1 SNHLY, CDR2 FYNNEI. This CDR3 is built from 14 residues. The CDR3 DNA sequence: TGTGCCAGCAGTGTGGGGAGGGGGCCCTACGAGCAGTACTTC. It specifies CASSVGRGPYEQYF. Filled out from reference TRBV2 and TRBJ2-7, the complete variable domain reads EPEVTQTPSHQVTQMGQEVILRCVPISNHLYFYWYRQILGQKVEFLVSFYNNEISEKSEIFDDQFSVERPDGSNFTLKIRSTKLEDSAMYFCASSVGRGPYEQYFGPGTRLTVT.

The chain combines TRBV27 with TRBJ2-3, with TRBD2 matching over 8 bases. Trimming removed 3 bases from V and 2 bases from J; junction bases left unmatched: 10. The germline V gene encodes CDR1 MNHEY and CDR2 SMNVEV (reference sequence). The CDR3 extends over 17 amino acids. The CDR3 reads CASSFLRGDKLTDTQYF. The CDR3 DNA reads TGTGCCAGCAGTTTTTTGCGGGGGGACAAACTCACAGATACGCAGTATTTT.

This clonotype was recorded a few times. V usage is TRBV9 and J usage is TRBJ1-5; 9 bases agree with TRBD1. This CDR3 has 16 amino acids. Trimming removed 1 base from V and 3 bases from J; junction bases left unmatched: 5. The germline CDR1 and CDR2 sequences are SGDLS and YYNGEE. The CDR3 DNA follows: TGTGCCAGCAGCGTACGGACAGGGGATGACAATCAGCCCCAGCATTTT. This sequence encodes CASSVRTGDDNQPQHF.

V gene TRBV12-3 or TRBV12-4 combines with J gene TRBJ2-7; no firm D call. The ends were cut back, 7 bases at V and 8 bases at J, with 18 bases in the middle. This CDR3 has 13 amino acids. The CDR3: CASTNTRFGQQYF. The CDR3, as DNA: TGTGCCAGCACAAACACCCGATTCGGCCAGCAGTACTTC.

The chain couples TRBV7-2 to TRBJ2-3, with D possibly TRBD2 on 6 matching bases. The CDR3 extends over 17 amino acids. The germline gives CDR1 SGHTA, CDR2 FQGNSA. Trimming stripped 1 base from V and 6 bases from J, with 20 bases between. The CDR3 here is CASSLGTAGSSRDTQYF. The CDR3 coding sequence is TGTGCCAGCAGCTTAGGCACCGCGGGGTCGTCGAGGGATACGCAGTATTTT. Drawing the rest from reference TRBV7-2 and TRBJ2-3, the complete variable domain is GAGVSQSPSNKVTEKGKDVELRCDPISGHTALYWYRQSLGQGLEFLIYFQGNSAPDKSGLPSDRFSAERTGGSVSTLTIQRTQQEDSAVYLCASSLGTAGSSRDTQYFGPGTRLTVL.